These 14 T cell receptor beta chains were sequenced from one sample in a study of T cells after yellow fever vaccination. TCRdb reprocessed the 5' RACE reads via MiXCR and lists one record per CDR3 protein. Seen here are just under 600,000 distinct CDR3 sequences, roughly 14% observed once, and the top ten hold around 15%. The sequences come from PBMCs, collected on the day of the yellow fever booster vaccination. These TCRs come from a young man who received the YFV17D yellow fever vaccine.

This chain joins TRBV20-1 and TRBJ2-1, with 14 bases identical to TRBD2. With 6 bases clipped from V and 1 base from J, the junction kept 8 bases outside the gene matches. Germline CDR1 is DFQATT and CDR2 is SNEGSKA (reference sequence). The CDR3 is 17 residues long. The CDR3 reads CSAAGLAGDRSYNEQFF. Here the CDR3 DNA reads TGCAGTGCCGCGGGACTAGCGGGAGACCGGTCCTACAATGAGCAGTTCTTC.

There are a few counts of this clonotype. The V gene is TRBV5-6, the J gene TRBJ2-2; 8 nucleotides align to TRBD2. V dropped 3 bases and J dropped 2; count of bases not matched to a gene: 12. The germline V gene encodes CDR1 SGHDT and CDR2 YYEEEE. CDR3 length: 18 residues. The CDR3 spells CASSSYSLAGLNTGELFF. CDR3 DNA: TGTGCCAGCAGCTCCTATAGTTTAGCGGGACTTAACACCGGGGAGCTGTTTTTT.

This clonotype was observed a handful of times. The chain combines TRBV20-1 with TRBJ2-7, with D possibly being TRBD1 (6 bases). The V gene's germline CDR1 is DFQATT and CDR2 SNEGSKA (reference sequence). Trimming left V 3 bases short and J 5 bases short, with 17 bases between. The CDR3 sequence is 14 residues long. As DNA, the CDR3 is TGCAGTGCTAGTCGGCCAGGGGAAAAAAACGAGCAGTACTTC. It is translated as CSASRPGEKNEQYF.

This clonotype was observed many times. This sequence joins TRBV7-9 and TRBJ2-7; D uncertain. The V end was cut by 3 bases, the J end by 3 bases, with 3 bases between. The CDR3 consists of 11 residues. Germline V gene data show CDR1 as SEHNR and CDR2 as FQNEAQ (reference sequence). CDR3 nucleotide sequence: TGTGCCAGCAGCTTTCACTACGAGCAGTACTTC. Translated, it gives CASSFHYEQYF.

This clonotype was observed once. The rearrangement joins TRBV5-8 to TRBJ2-1; a possible D gene is TRBD2 (6 bases). The CDR3 has 14 amino acids. V was pared by 4 bases and J by 9 bases, with 17 bases between. Germline V gene data show CDR1 as SGHTS and CDR2 as YDEGEE. The CDR3 sequence is CASSGGRLISEQFF. The CDR3 coding sequence is TGTGCCAGCAGCGGAGGGAGACTAATTTCTGAGCAGTTCTTC.

J is TRBJ2-7 and V is TRBV27; D unclear. Looked up from germline, CDR1 is MNHEY and CDR2 is SMNVEV (reference sequence). This CDR3 has 12 residues. V lost 8 bases and J lost 5, with 13 bases in between. CDR3 amino acids: CASPGPRDEQYF. The CDR3 DNA follows: TGTGCCAGCCCGGGCCCTCGAGACGAGCAGTACTTC.

The chain has TRBV30 and TRBJ2-7, with unresolved D. Germline loops: CDR1 GTSNPN, CDR2 SVGIG (reference sequence). The length of the CDR3 is 12 residues. V lost 4 bases to trimming and J lost 2 bases, with 9 bases between them. CDR3 sequence (DNA): TGTGCCTGGAAGGACGCAGCCTACGAGCAGTACTTC. Amino acids: CAWKDAAYEQYF.

This chain joins TRBV1 and TRBJ2-7; the D segment call TRBD1 is taken from the table without a DNA check. TRBV1 is reported as a pseudogene. The CDR3 consists of 13 residues. The CDR3 bases are TGCGCCAGCAGCGGCCACGGCCCCGGCGAGCAGTACTTC. It translates to CASSGHGPGEQYF.

This clonotype came up a few times. This chain connects TRBV11-2 to TRBJ2-7; 7 nucleotides align to TRBD2. This CDR3 contains 14 residues. The J segment lost 3 bases and the V segment lost 5 bases, leaving 7 bases of the junction unmatched. The germline gives CDR1 SGHAT, CDR2 FQNNGV. This chain's CDR3 is CASSPGRSGYEQYF. DNA of the CDR3: TGTGCCAGCAGCCCCGGGAGGTCGGGCTACGAGCAGTACTTC.

This clonotype was observed a few times. The genes are TRBV27 and TRBJ2-7; D possibly corresponds to TRBD1 (5 bases). The V gene lost 4 bases and the J gene lost 4 bases, with 23 bases spanning the gap. The germline V gene encodes CDR1 MNHEY and CDR2 SMNVEV (reference sequence). The CDR3 is made up of 17 amino acids. The CDR3, as DNA: TGTGCCAGCAGTTCGGCCGCAGGGATCTACATGGGGTACGAGCAGTACTTC. Protein: CASSSAAGIYMGYEQYF.

This clonotype was counted ten times or more. The chain has TRBV5-1 and TRBJ2-2; the match to TRBD1 covers 7 bases. Trimming removed 4 bases from V and 5 bases from J; junction bases left unmatched: 8. Germline V gives CDR1 SGHRS, CDR2 YFSETQ. The CDR3 extends over 15 amino acids. Written as DNA, the CDR3 is TGCGCCAGCAGCGGGGACAGCGTGGGTACCGGGGAGCTGTTTTTT. The encoded protein is CASSGDSVGTGELFF. Looking up the rest from reference TRBV5-1 and TRBJ2-2 gives the full variable domain: KAGVTQTPRYLIKTRGQQVTLSCSPISGHRSVSWYQQTPGQGLQFLFEYFSETQRNKGNFPGRFSGRQFSNSRSEMNVSTLELGDSALYLCASSGDSVGTGELFFGEGSRLTVL.

This chain links TRBV7-2 with TRBJ2-1; TRBD2 matches at 8 bases. Per the germline V gene, CDR1 is SGHTA and CDR2 is FQGNSA. This CDR3 contains 15 residues. V was clipped by 8 bases and J by 3 bases; unmatched bases: 9. CDR3 protein: CASLRGLDFYNEQFF. The CDR3 DNA sequence: TGTGCCAGCTTGAGGGGACTAGACTTCTACAATGAGCAGTTCTTC. The entire variable domain, with the rest obtained from reference TRBV7-2 and TRBJ2-1, is as follows: GAGVSQSPSNKVTEKGKDVELRCDPISGHTALYWYRQSLGQGLEFLIYFQGNSAPDKSGLPSDRFSAERTGGSVSTLTIQRTQQEDSAVYLCASLRGLDFYNEQFFGPGTRLTVL.

This clonotype came up a few times. V and J are TRBV5-1 and TRBJ2-7; 7 bases fit TRBD1. V shed 0 bases and J 4 bases; nucleotides not matched to a gene: 10. Germline V gives CDR1 SGHRS, CDR2 YFSETQ. This CDR3 contains 16 residues. CDR3 loop: CASSLGPPGQNYEQYF. The CDR3 DNA reads as TGCGCCAGCAGCTTGGGACCCCCGGGACAGAATTACGAGCAGTACTTC.

V usage is TRBV30 and J usage is TRBJ1-3; TRBD1 matches at 11 bases. The CDR3 has 15 amino acids. Germline CDR1 and CDR2: GTSNPN and SVGIG (reference sequence). Trimming took 1 base from V and 7 from J; bases not matched to a gene: 6. CDR3 amino acids: CAWSGTGTGGNTIYF. The CDR3 nucleotides read TGTGCCTGGAGTGGAACCGGGACAGGGGGTAACACCATATATTTT.